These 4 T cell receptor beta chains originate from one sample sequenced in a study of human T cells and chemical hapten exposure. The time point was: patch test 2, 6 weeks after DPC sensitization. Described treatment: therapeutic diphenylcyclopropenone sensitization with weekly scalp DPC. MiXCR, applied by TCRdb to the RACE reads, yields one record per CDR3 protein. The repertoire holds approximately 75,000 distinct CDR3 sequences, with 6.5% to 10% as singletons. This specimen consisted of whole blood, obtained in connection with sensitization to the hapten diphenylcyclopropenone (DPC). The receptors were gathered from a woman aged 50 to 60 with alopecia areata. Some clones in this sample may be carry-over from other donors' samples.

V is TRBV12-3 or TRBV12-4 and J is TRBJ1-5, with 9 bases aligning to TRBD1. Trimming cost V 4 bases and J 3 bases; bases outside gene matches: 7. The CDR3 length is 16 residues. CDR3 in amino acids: CASSSSDRGVNQPQHF. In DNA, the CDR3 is TGTGCCAGCAGTTCCTCGGACAGGGGCGTCAATCAGCCCCAGCATTTT.

CDR3 residues: CASSQQPGTENEKLFF. The DNA of the CDR3 is TGCGCCAGCAGCCAACAACCCGGGACGGAAAATGAAAAACTGTTTTTT. The V call is TRBV4-1, the J call TRBJ1-4, with D perhaps TRBD1 (5 bases). Germline V gives CDR1 MGHRA, CDR2 YSYEKL. CDR3 length: 16 residues. Trimming removed 2 bases at V and 5 bases at J, with 15 bases between.

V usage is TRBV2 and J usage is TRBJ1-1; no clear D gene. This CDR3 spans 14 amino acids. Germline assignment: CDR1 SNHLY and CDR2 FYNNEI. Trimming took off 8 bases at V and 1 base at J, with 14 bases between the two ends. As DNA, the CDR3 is TGTGCCAGCTCTTTTAGGGTGGAGAACACTGAAGCTTTCTTT. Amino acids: CASSFRVENTEAFF.

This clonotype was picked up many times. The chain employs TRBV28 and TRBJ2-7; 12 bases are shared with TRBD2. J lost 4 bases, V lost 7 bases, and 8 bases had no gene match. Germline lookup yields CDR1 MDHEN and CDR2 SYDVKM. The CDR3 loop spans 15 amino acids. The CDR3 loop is CASNLAGGPLYEQYF. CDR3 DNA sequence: TGTGCCAGCAACCTAGCGGGGGGGCCATTGTACGAGCAGTACTTC.